The T cell receptor beta chain described here comes from a study of OX40 agonist ivuxolimab in advanced cancers. About the full investigation: Ivuxolimab was a fully human IgG2 agonistic monoclonal antibody targeting the costimulatory receptor OX40 (CD134). Intravenous ivuxolimab was administered to patients every 2 weeks at six dose levels: 0.01, 0.1, 0.3, 1.5, 3 and 10 mg/kg. The paper describes the monotherapy dose-escalation part (N of about 52 patients) of the phase I trial of ivuxolimab. In the dose-escalation cohort, 82.7% of patients were male, and the mean age was approximately 64 years, with a range of roughly 20 to 80. Prior anti-PD-1, anti-PD-L1 or anti-CTLA-4 therapy was permitted, and checkpoint inhibitors had been received by around 39% of dose-escalation patients. The purpose of peripheral TCRbeta sequencing was to test whether ivuxolimab changed TCR sequence diversity and led to clonal T-cell expansion. Of the 50 or so patients in dose escalation, around 19 had hepatocellular carcinoma, some 15 had melanoma, 9 had renal cell carcinoma and 9 had head and neck cancer. Partial responses occurred in three dose-escalation patients: two with cutaneous melanoma and one with hepatocellular carcinoma.

Patients with autoimmune disease history or receiving systemic immunosuppression were excluded from the trial. Peripheral blood for TCR sequencing was collected from all dose cohorts at baseline, on cycle 4 day 1, and on cycle 7 day 1. The samples were taken from a phase I, first-in-human, multicenter, open-label dose-escalation trial of ivuxolimab. Adults with locally advanced or metastatic melanoma, renal cell carcinoma, hepatocellular carcinoma or head and neck squamous cell carcinoma were enrolled in the trial. Before TCR sequencing, CD4+ T cells and CD8+ T cells from peripheral blood were sorted into separate populations. Deletion took 6 bases off V and 7 bases off J, with a span of 16 bases between the germline ends. The germline V gene yields SGHTA for CDR1 and FQGNSA for CDR2. The CDR3 contains 14 residues, cysteine and phenylalanine counted. Only CDR3 DNA remains: 42 bases, in frame from the first base.

Regarding this clone: Its antigen is unknown. No base-level quality is on record; no much larger clone is a single base apart.

The study at large found these results: In the 0.1-3.0 mg/kg groups, partial responders had among the lowest normalized peripheral clonal expansion, particularly in CD8+ T cells. The antigen specificity of the clonally expanded peripheral T cells was not determined. Low levels of normalized T-cell clonal expansion were also shown by some nonresponding patients. After ivuxolimab, CD8+ T cells had more expanded clones than CD4+ T cells on average. Clonal expansion of both CD4+ and CD8+ blood T cells was observed from baseline to week 6 at doses 0.1 to 3.0 mg/kg.

Genomic DNA was extracted from sorted cells for sequencing of the TCRbeta CDR3 region. The immunoSEQ Assay was used to sequence the TCRbeta CDR3 regions. The table was pulled from immuneACCESS by TCRdb, which kept in-frame rearrangements only. Such tables lose some clones; where checked, under half of the loss comes from unresolved V genes, and the rest has no known cause. Recorded for this sample are tens of thousands of clones; around 88% of them occurred a single time. Of the sample, 0.55% to 0.6% is held by the ten largest clones. This TCR was recovered from an adult with an advanced solid tumor such as melanoma, head and neck, liver or kidney cancer. The V gene is TRBV7-2 and the J gene is TRBJ1-5, with TRBD1 perhaps the D gene, on 5 matching bases. Specimen: CD4+ or CD8+ T cells sorted from blood, collected in a trial of the OX40 agonist ivuxolimab. The CDR3 reads CASSPGADGQPQHF. The DNA is as follows: TGTGCCAGCAGTCCTGGGGCGGACGGGCAGCCCCAGCATTTT.